This TCR beta chain was profiled in a study of T cell responses to AZD1222 COVID-19 vaccine. Study findings and constraints: Only five to seven AZD1222 recipients were seropositive at baseline.

With regard to this clone: Its antigen is not known.

There are 14 residues in the CDR3. The ends were cut back, 6 bases at V and 3 bases at J, with 14 bases in the middle. Germline CDR1 MNHEY, CDR2 SMNVEV (reference sequence). The repertoire was sequenced with immunoSEQ multiplex PCR; TCRdb's copy has only in-frame clones and lacks some. The sample holds roughly 120,000 clones, more than 75% seen once. Sequencing used peripheral blood, obtained 28 days after the second AZD1222 dose. The chain recombines TRBV27 with TRBJ1-1, with TRBD1 as a possible D gene (6 bases). The TCR was taken from an adult who received the AZD1222 COVID-19 vaccine. CDR3 nucleotides: TGTGCCAGCAGACGGACAGAAGATGACACTGAAGCTTTCTTT. Its protein product is CASRRTEDDTEAFF.